These T cell receptor beta chains were read from a single sample in a study of response to subunit inactivated influenza vaccine. MiXCR was run by TCRdb on the RT-PCR reads, yielding one entry per CDR3 protein. The sample consists of under 500,000 distinct CDR3 sequences, approximately 11% of them appearing once. The sample consisted of PBMCs from blood, taken more than 35 days after vaccination. All receptors come from a man in his forties or fifties who received an inactivated influenza vaccine. CDR3s include the opening cysteine and the closing phenylalanine or tryptophan. The D gene is left open where the match is weak. The size entry is marked missing in some rows and otherwise reads once, few, many or a size class.

j_gene | v_gene | d_gene | abundance | CDR3aa | CDR3nt
TRBJ2-7 | TRBV11-2 | TRBD1 | . | CASSSVGTASREQYF | TGTGCCAGCAGCTCGGTCGGGACAGCCAGCCGCGAGCAGTACTTC
TRBJ2-1 | TRBV20-1 | . | many | CSLSGLLSPITNEQFF | TGCAGTCTCTCGGGACTCCTTTCACCAATTACCAATGAGCAGTTCTTC
TRBJ1-5 | TRBV13 | . | . | CASSLNGRGYSNQPQHF | TGTGCCAGCAGCTTAAATGGCAGGGGCTATAGCAATCAGCCCCAGCATTTT
TRBJ2-1 | TRBV7-9 | TRBD2 | . | CASSTLAGDEQFF | TGTGCCAGCAGCACTCTAGCGGGAGATGAGCAGTTCTTC
TRBJ1-2 | TRBV20-1 | . | few | CSGVRGAGYTF | TGCAGCGGAGTTCGGGGAGCTGGCTACACCTTC
TRBJ2-2 | TRBV5-5 | . | few | CASSRDTSGELFF | TGTGCCAGCAGCCGGGACACCTCCGGGGAGCTGTTTTTT
TRBJ1-2 | TRBV7-2 | . | few | CASKPNADRGYGYTF | TGTGCCAGCAAACCAAATGCGGACCGCGGCTATGGCTACACCTTC
TRBJ1-1 | TRBV7-2 | . | few | CASRLFGAEAFF | TGTGCCAGCAGACTATTCGGGGCTGAAGCTTTCTTT
TRBJ2-1 | TRBV11-2 | TRBD2 | few | CASRELAGSNEQFF | TGTGCCAGCCGGGAACTAGCGGGAAGCAATGAGCAGTTCTTC
TRBJ2-5 | TRBV7-2 | . | few | CASSPRRVGQSETQYF | TGTGCCAGCAGCCCACGGAGGGTGGGGCAGTCGGAGACCCAGTACTTC
TRBJ2-7 | TRBV5-1 | . | many | CASSLQGSYEQYF | TGCGCCAGCAGCTTACAGGGTTCCTACGAGCAGTACTTC
TRBJ1-1 | TRBV5-1 | . | . | CASSLDKEAFF | TGCGCCAGCAGCTTGGACAAGGAAGCTTTCTTT
TRBJ1-5 | TRBV12-5 | TRBD1 | many | CASAPDRVNQPQHF | TGTGCTAGTGCCCCTGACAGGGTCAATCAGCCCCAGCATTTT
TRBJ1-1 | TRBV2 | . | many | CASSVLNTEAFF | TGTGCCAGCAGTGTTTTGAACACTGAAGCTTTCTTT
TRBJ2-2 | TRBV4-1 | . | . | CASSLGDSGHGELFF | TGCGCCAGCAGCCTAGGGGACTCAGGGCACGGGGAGCTGTTTTTT
TRBJ1-2 | TRBV6-1 | TRBD1 | . | CASSVPSGQGYGYTF | TGTGCCAGCAGTGTCCCTTCCGGACAGGGCTATGGCTACACCTTC
TRBJ2-7 | TRBV14 | TRBD1 | few | CASSRIQGGLRGQYF | TGTGCCAGCAGCCGTATACAGGGGGGATTACGTGGGCAGTACTTC
TRBJ2-7 | TRBV20-1 | TRBD1 | . | CSASPGTDITYEQYF | TGCAGTGCTAGCCCCGGGACAGACATCACCTACGAGCAGTACTTC
TRBJ2-3 | TRBV5-6 | TRBD2 | many | CASSLTTSGGQTDTQYF | TGTGCCAGCAGCCTGACGACTAGCGGGGGCCAAACAGATACGCAGTATTTT
TRBJ2-1 | TRBV6-4 | . | . | CATPPGPKKDRLRAWDYNEQFF | TGTGCCACCCCCCCAGGTCCGAAAAAGGACAGACTCCGAGCGTGGGACTACAATGAGCAGTTCTTC
TRBJ2-2 | TRBV29-1 | . | few | CSVENGQTNTGELFF | TGCAGCGTTGAAAACGGACAGACGAACACCGGGGAGCTGTTTTTT
TRBJ2-3 | TRBV6-5 | . | many | CASSYERGRTDTQYF | TGTGCCAGCAGTTACGAACGGGGGAGAACAGATACGCAGTATTTT
TRBJ2-7 | TRBV11-2 | . | few | CASSLWWGESSYEQYF | TGTGCCAGCAGCTTGTGGTGGGGGGAGAGCTCCTACGAGCAGTACTTC
TRBJ2-3 | TRBV5-6 | . | many | CASSLTGLPSTDTQYF | TGTGCCAGCAGTCTAACGGGACTTCCTAGCACAGATACGCAGTATTTT
TRBJ2-3 | TRBV11-2 | TRBD2 | . | CASSMGLAGGGDTQYF | TGTGCCAGCAGCATGGGACTAGCGGGGGGTGGAGATACGCAGTATTTT
TRBJ2-1 | TRBV10-3 | TRBD2 | . | CAISEELAGGRNEQFF | TGTGCCATCAGTGAGGAACTAGCGGGGGGTAGAAATGAGCAGTTCTTC
TRBJ2-2 | TRBV7-2 | . | few | CASSFARTAGELFF | TGTGCCAGCAGCTTCGCCAGGACAGCCGGGGAGCTGTTTTTT
TRBJ2-7 | TRBV10-3 | TRBD1 | many | CAISESDRGRYEQYF | TGTGCCATCAGTGAGTCGGACAGGGGGAGATACGAGCAGTACTTC
TRBJ1-5 | TRBV20-1 | . | . | CSARSPGGRRSNQPQHF | TGCAGTGCTAGGTCTCCCGGGGGGCGGCGTAGCAATCAGCCCCAGCATTTT
TRBJ1-2 | TRBV6-5 | . | . | CASSYFAGSNFYGYTF | TGTGCCAGCAGTTACTTTGCCGGATCAAACTTTTATGGCTACACCTTC
TRBJ2-7 | TRBV20-1 | TRBD1 | many | CSAPGQSSYEQYF | TGCAGTGCCCCGGGACAGTCCTCCTACGAGCAGTACTTC
TRBJ2-7 | TRBV30 | TRBD2 | . | CACPKPSGGSYEQYF | TGTGCCTGCCCAAAACCGTCGGGGGGATCCTACGAGCAGTACTTC
TRBJ2-7 | TRBV7-2 | . | few | CASSLGVSGYSYEQYF | TGTGCCAGCAGCTTAGGGGTTAGCGGCTACTCCTATGAGCAGTACTTC
TRBJ2-1 | TRBV24-1 | TRBD2 | . | CATSHLTSALSYNEQFF | TGTGCCACCAGTCATCTAACTAGCGCACTCTCCTACAATGAGCAGTTCTTC
TRBJ2-3 | TRBV10-3 | . | few | CASRGDSGTDTQYF | TGTGCCAGTAGGGGGGACTCCGGCACAGATACGCAGTATTTT
TRBJ2-1 | TRBV14 | . | . | CASSQGSGRTNEQFF | TGTGCCAGCAGCCAAGGTTCGGGCAGGACGAATGAGCAGTTCTTC
TRBJ2-1 | TRBV7-8 | . | . | CASSGQFF | TGTGCCAGCAGCGGGCAGTTCTTC
TRBJ1-3 | TRBV4-2 | . | few | CASSQPGQISGNTIYF | TGTGCCAGCAGCCAACCTGGACAGATCTCTGGAAACACCATATATTTT
TRBJ1-1 | TRBV12-3/TRBV12-4 | . | many | CASSLWVGNTEAFF | TGTGCCAGCAGTTTATGGGTGGGGAACACTGAAGCTTTCTTT
TRBJ2-3 | TRBV4-3 | TRBD1 | . | CASRLFRRGQTSTDTQYF | TGCGCCAGCAGACTGTTTCGTAGGGGGCAAACTAGCACAGATACGCAGTATTTT
TRBJ2-1 | TRBV25-1 | TRBD2 | few | CASASGINEQFF | TGTGCCAGTGCTAGCGGGATCAATGAGCAGTTCTTC
TRBJ1-5 | TRBV20-1 | . | many | CSAGYNVQHF | TGCAGTGCCGGGTATAATGTCCAGCATTTT
TRBJ2-7 | TRBV7-3 | . | . | CASSPGHGSYEQYF | TGTGCCAGCAGCCCGGGACACGGCTCCTACGAGCAGTACTTC
TRBJ2-1 | TRBV12-3/TRBV12-4 | . | many | CASSLADLSREQFF | TGTGCCAGCAGTTTAGCGGACCTCTCTCGTGAGCAGTTCTTC
TRBJ2-7 | TRBV12-3/TRBV12-4 | . | . | CASRPRDAYYEQYF | TGTGCCAGCAGACCCCGGGACGCTTACTACGAGCAGTACTTC
TRBJ2-5 | TRBV5-1 | TRBD1 | many | CASSWTGDQETQYF | TGCGCCAGCAGCTGGACAGGGGACCAAGAGACCCAGTACTTC
TRBJ2-1 | TRBV10-3 | . | . | CAINGKGSGGEQFF | TGTGCCATCAACGGGAAAGGGAGCGGAGGTGAGCAGTTCTTC
TRBJ1-6 | TRBV20-1 | TRBD1 | few | CSAHAQGFPNSPLHF | TGCAGTGCCCACGCACAGGGGTTCCCCAATTCACCCCTCCACTTT
TRBJ2-1 | TRBV6-5 | TRBD1 | . | CASTSLRDRAYNEQFF | TGTGCCAGCACTTCCCTCCGGGACAGGGCCTACAATGAGCAGTTCTTC
TRBJ2-1 | TRBV11-2 | . | few | CASSWVVEQFF | TGTGCCAGCAGCTGGGTGGTTGAGCAGTTCTTC